The 12 T cell receptor beta chains given below trace back to one sample, sequenced in a study of T cell changes during pregnancy in multiple sclerosis. The repertoire was sequenced with immunoSEQ multiplex PCR; TCRdb's copy has only in-frame clones and lacks some. The data hold some 100,000 clones, with about 90% observed a single time. Sequenced material: peripheral blood, taken after pregnancy. The receptors shown here come from a female donor with multiple sclerosis, enrolled in a pregnancy study.

This clone was detected once. CDR3 in DNA: TGTGCCAGCAGCTTGGGCCATGGGACAGGGGTTGATGGCTACACCTTC. It translates to CASSLGHGTGVDGYTF. This chain joins TRBV7-9 and TRBJ1-2, with 10 nucleotides matching TRBD1. Germline V CDR1 and CDR2: SEHNR, FQNEAQ (reference sequence). With V trimmed by 3 bases and J by 6 bases, 10 bases remained unmatched. CDR3 length equals 16 residues. Looking up the rest from reference TRBV7-9 and TRBJ1-2 gives the full variable domain: DTGVSQNPRHKITKRGQNVTFRCDPISEHNRLYWYRQTLGQGPEFLTYFQNEAQLEKSRLLSDRFSAERPKGSFSTLEIQRTEQGDSAMYLCASSLGHGTGVDGYTFGSGTRLTVV.

The chain joins TRBV5-4 to TRBJ2-3; the D gene is possibly TRBD2 (6 bases). Germline assignment: CDR1 SGHNT and CDR2 YYREEE (reference sequence). This CDR3 has 16 amino acids. V lost 5 bases, J lost 0 bases, and 16 bases lay in between. CDR3 DNA sequence: TGTGCCAGCAGTCACTGGGCGGGGCGTAGCACAGATACGCAGTATTTT. Translated, it gives CASSHWAGRSTDTQYF. Full variable domain (outside the CDR3, taken from reference TRBV5-4 and TRBJ2-3): ETGVTQSPTHLIKTRGQQVTLRCSSQSGHNTVSWYQQALGQGPQFIFQYYREEENGRGNFPPRFSGLQFPNYSSELNVNALELDDSALYLCASSHWAGRSTDTQYFGPGTRLTVL.

V is TRBV25-1 and J is TRBJ2-3; 8 positions match TRBD2. Germline trimming cut 4 bases from V and 3 bases from J; bases unmatched to any gene: 6. The length of the CDR3 is 15 residues. From germline, CDR1 is MGHDK and CDR2 SYGVNS. The CDR3 sequence is CASSAAGGGTDTQYF. CDR3 coding DNA: TGTGCCAGCAGTGCCGCGGGGGGCGGGACAGATACGCAGTATTTT.

This rearrangement joins TRBV11-2 to TRBJ2-1; 12 bases are shared with TRBD2. J was trimmed by 7 bases and V by 10 bases; bases with no gene match: 8. Germline CDR1 reads SGHAT; CDR2 reads FQNNGV. The length of the CDR3 is 14 residues. In nucleotides, the CDR3 is TGTGCCACCTCGAGACTAGCGGGAGTTAATGAGCAGTTCTTC. It specifies CATSRLAGVNEQFF.

The rearrangement uses TRBV4-3 and TRBJ2-3; TRBD1 matches at 9 bases. This CDR3 region has 16 residues. CDR1 and CDR2 (germline): LGHNA, YSLEER. Trimming removed 1 base from V and 2 bases from J; junction bases left unmatched: 4. DNA for the CDR3: TGCGCCAGCAGCCAAGTTCGGACAGGGGTCACAGATACGCAGTATTTT. It codes for CASSQVRTGVTDTQYF.

The chain couples TRBV29-1 to TRBJ2-1, with 9 bases fitting TRBD2. With V trimmed by 8 bases and J by 9 bases, 14 bases remained unmatched. CDR1 is SQVTM, CDR2 ANQGSEA, per germline. This CDR3 has 14 residues. CDR3 bases: TGCAGCACCGGGACTAGCTTTGGTGTCGGTGAGCAGTTCTTC. Translation: CSTGTSFGVGEQFF.

V gene TRBV6-6 combines with J gene TRBJ2-7; 7 bases are a match to TRBD1. This CDR3 region has 13 residues. Germline lookup yields CDR1 MNHNY and CDR2 SVGAGI (reference sequence). J lost 6 bases, V lost 7 bases, and 9 bases had no gene match. CDR3 coding DNA: TGTGCCAGCACTCCGACAGGGTATGTCGAGCAGTACTTC. Amino acid sequence: CASTPTGYVEQYF.

V is TRBV18 and J is TRBJ1-1; 7 bases fit TRBD1. Germline trimming cut 8 bases from V and 0 bases from J; bases unmatched to any gene: 3. The CDR3 length is 13 residues. CDR1 and CDR2 from the germline V gene are KGHSH and LQKENI. The CDR3 region is CASTGQVNTEAFF. The CDR3 DNA sequence: TGTGCCAGCACAGGACAGGTGAACACTGAAGCTTTCTTT.

V gene TRBV7-6 combines with J gene TRBJ2-7; D remains ambiguous. The CDR3 covers 14 residues. The germline gives CDR1 SGHVS, CDR2 FNYEAQ. The ends were cut back, 1 base at V and 4 bases at J, with 11 bases in the middle. The CDR3 protein is CASSLGPREYEQYF. The CDR3 DNA sequence: TGTGCCAGCAGCTTAGGTCCTCGCGAGTACGAGCAGTACTTC.

The chain has TRBV6-1 and TRBJ1-1; D gene unclear. Per the germline V gene, CDR1 is MNHNS and CDR2 is SASEGT. This CDR3 contains 13 residues. Between the trimmed V and J ends, which lost 7 bases and 1 base, there was a span of 10 bases. The CDR3 region is CASIVTANTEAFF. The CDR3 region has the DNA TGTGCCAGCATCGTCACAGCGAACACTGAAGCTTTCTTT.

There are a few counts of this clone. The chain couples TRBV5-1 to TRBJ1-6; the match to TRBD1 covers 7 bases. The germline V gene encodes CDR1 SGHRS and CDR2 YFSETQ. V trimming: 0 bases; J trimming: 10 bases; junction bases outside the gene matches: 10. This CDR3 has 16 amino acids. Here the CDR3 reads CASSLGPQGINSPLHF. CDR3 DNA: TGCGCCAGCAGCTTGGGACCACAGGGGATCAACTCACCCCTCCACTTT.

The chain has TRBV6-5 and TRBJ1-2, with 7 bases identical to TRBD1. CDR3 length: 15 amino acids. CDR1 and CDR2 from the germline V gene are MNHEY and SVGAGI. Trimming at V came to 2 bases and at J to 2 bases, leaving 5 bases not matched to a gene. The CDR3 sequence: CASSYATGPNYGYTF. CDR3 sequence (DNA): TGTGCCAGCAGTTACGCGACAGGGCCCAACTATGGCTACACCTTC.